Each of the 4 T cell receptor beta chains below was sequenced from the same sample in a study of T cells after yellow fever vaccination (dated by TCRdb to between 2017 and 2020). Interpreted using the paper, the treatment or condition label stands for: live attenuated yellow fever vaccine strain. Preparation of the library involved 5' RACE. Data came from an Illumina HiSeq 2500. TCRdb reran the public reads through fastp at Q25 and MiXCR, keeping productive beta chains. Rows with one shared CDR3 protein collapse into an entry with the most common genes and DNA. The sample contains some 110,000 distinct CDR3 sequences, 7% to 8.5% of them found a single time. The top ten clonotypes cover around 25% of the sample. The sample was CD8+ T cells sorted from PBMCs, taken 45 days after the yellow fever booster vaccination. The source of these receptors is a man aged 30 to 45 who received the YFV17D yellow fever vaccine.

This clonotype was seen at least ten times. This chain connects TRBV3-1 to TRBJ2-7; D unresolved. CDR1 is LGHDT and CDR2 is YNNKEL in the germline V gene (reference sequence). The CDR3 totals 11 residues. With 3 bases removed from V and 3 bases from J, the gap between germline ends came to 3 bases. CDR3 DNA: TGTGCCAGCAGCCAGGACTACGAGCAGTACTTC. It specifies CASSQDYEQYF.

Comments on this clonotype: Given a much more abundant clone one base away, this may be a read error. The V and J genes are TRBV7-2 and TRBJ2-3; D may be TRBD1 or TRBD2 (5 bases each). CDR1 and CDR2 (germline): SGHTA, FQGNSA. CDR3 size: 16 residues. The CDR3 region is CVSSLVGGTPTDTQYF. The CDR3 coding sequence is TGTGTCAGCAGCTTAGTTGGGGGAACCCCCACAGATACGCAGTATTTT.

There are a few counts of this clonotype. The chain carries TRBV11-2 and TRBJ2-5, with 8 bases lining up with TRBD2. The junction had 9 bases not matched to a gene; V was cut back by 5 bases and J by 1 base. The CDR3 is made up of 16 amino acids. Germline-derived CDR1 and CDR2 are SGHAT and FQNNGV. In DNA, the CDR3 is TGTGCCAGCAGCCCCTCGGGGGGGCTCCTCCAAGAGACCCAGTACTTC. This codes for CASSPSGGLLQETQYF. The full variable domain, rest sourced from reference TRBV11-2 and TRBJ2-5, is EAGVAQSPRYKIIEKRQSVAFWCNPISGHATLYWYQQILGQGPKLLIQFQNNGVVDDSQLPKDRFSAERLKGVDSTLKIQPAKLEDSAVYLCASSPSGGLLQETQYFGPGTRLLVL.

This clonotype has at least ten counts. The chain has TRBV6-2 or TRBV6-3 and TRBJ2-7, with D unclear. Trimming cost V 2 bases and J 3 bases, with 8 bases left between them. Germline V gene data show CDR1 as MNHEY and CDR2 as SVGEGT. The CDR3 is 13 residues long. CDR3 in amino acids: CASSYAQFYEQYF. CDR3 sequence (DNA): TGTGCCAGCAGTTACGCTCAGTTCTACGAGCAGTACTTC.